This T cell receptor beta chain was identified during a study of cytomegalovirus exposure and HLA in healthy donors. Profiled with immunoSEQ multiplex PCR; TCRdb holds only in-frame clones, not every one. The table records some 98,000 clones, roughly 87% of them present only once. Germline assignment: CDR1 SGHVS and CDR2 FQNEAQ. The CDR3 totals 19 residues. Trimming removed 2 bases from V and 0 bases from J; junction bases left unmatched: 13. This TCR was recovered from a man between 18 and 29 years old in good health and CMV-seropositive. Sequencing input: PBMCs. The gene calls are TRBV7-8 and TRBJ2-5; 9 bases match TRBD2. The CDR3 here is CASSLLGLVAGGYQETQYF. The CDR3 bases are TGTGCCAGCAGCTTATTGGGGCTAGTGGCGGGGGGGTACCAAGAGACCCAGTACTTC.